These 18 T cell receptor beta chains were sequenced from one sample in a study of control samples from healthy donors and cancer patients. The assay was immunoSEQ multiplex PCR, and TCRdb's table has in-frame clones only and misses some. Of about 170,000 clones in the sample, around 90% are singletons; the top ten hold approximately 4.9%. The sequencing input was blood. Source of these receptors: a young woman in good health.

This clone was picked up one time. The V gene is TRBV12-3 or TRBV12-4, the J gene TRBJ1-1; D not certain. The CDR3 consists of 12 residues. Trimming removed 1 base from V and 6 bases from J, with 6 bases in between. The CDR3 region is CASSLGDSEAFF. The CDR3 nucleotides read TGTGCCAGCAGTTTAGGGGATTCTGAAGCTTTCTTT.

The chain employs TRBV12-1 and TRBJ2-1; the table's D call, TRBD2, was not checked against the DNA. TRBV12-1 is marked as a pseudogene. The CDR3 is 14 amino acids. This CDR3 is CASSLIQGEDEQFF. CDR3 nucleotides: TGTGCCAGCAGCCTAATACAAGGGGAGGATGAGCAGTTCTTC.

This chain connects TRBV7-2 to TRBJ2-7; 8 positions match TRBD2. V lost 0 bases and J lost 6; bases outside the gene matches: 10. There are 16 residues in the CDR3. Germline-derived CDR1 and CDR2 are SGHTA and FQGNSA. The CDR3 protein is CASSLASGGAPGEQYF. The CDR3 coding sequence is TGTGCCAGCAGCTTAGCGTCGGGAGGGGCCCCCGGCGAGCAGTACTTC.

The genes are TRBV19 and TRBJ2-3, with a tentative D call TRBD1 (6 bases). Germline V gene data show CDR1 as LNHDA and CDR2 as SQIVND (reference sequence). This CDR3 is built from 14 residues. Trimming removed 7 bases from V and 4 bases from J, with 15 bases in between. Here the CDR3 reads CASTRTARSDTQYF. CDR3 bases: TGTGCCAGTACCCGGACAGCCCGTTCAGATACGCAGTATTTT.

The J gene is TRBJ1-1, the V gene TRBV24-1; D gene unclear. CDR3 length equals 12 residues. V gave up 3 bases and J gave up 8 bases, with 9 bases separating them. Germline values: CDR1 KGHDR, CDR2 SFDVKD. CDR3 in DNA: TGTGCCACCAGTGATACCAAGTGGGAAGCTTTCTTT. Translation gives CATSDTKWEAFF.

The chain carries TRBV28 and TRBJ1-1; D uncertain. The CDR3 is 14 amino acids. Deletions cut 3 bases from V and 5 bases from J, with 13 bases between. Germline V CDR1 and CDR2: MDHEN, SYDVKM. The CDR3 sequence is CASSFYGRRTEAFF. The CDR3 coding sequence is TGTGCCAGCAGTTTCTATGGCAGACGGACTGAAGCTTTCTTT.

The chain joins TRBV7-8 to TRBJ2-1; unclear D gene. The CDR3 extends over 13 amino acids. V dropped 1 base and J dropped 5 bases, with 6 bases sitting between them. Germline V gives CDR1 SGHVS, CDR2 FQNEAQ. The CDR3 region is CASSLGAHNEQFF. The CDR3 DNA reads TGTGCCAGCAGCTTAGGGGCCCACAATGAGCAGTTCTTC.

The gene calls are TRBV2 and TRBJ1-4, with a tentative D call TRBD1 (6 bases). Germline CDR1 reads SNHLY; CDR2 reads FYNNEI. This CDR3 is built from 15 residues. V gave up 4 bases and J gave up 7 bases, with 16 bases separating them. CDR3 amino acids: CASSAFRGDSEKLFF. The CDR3 DNA sequence: TGTGCCAGCAGTGCCTTCAGGGGAGATAGTGAAAAACTGTTTTTT.

The rearrangement links TRBV7-9 to TRBJ2-1; a weak D match, TRBD1 (5 bases). This CDR3 is 14 amino acids long. From germline, CDR1 is SEHNR and CDR2 FQNEAQ (reference sequence). Trimming took off 5 bases at V and 4 bases at J, with 12 bases between the two ends. CDR3 sequence reads: CASSTTTVYNEQFF. The CDR3 DNA sequence: TGTGCCAGCAGCACCACGACAGTATACAATGAGCAGTTCTTC.

The rearrangement uses TRBV9 and TRBJ2-2, with TRBD2 identical over 10 bases. V gave up 0 bases and J gave up 3 bases; unmatched junction bases: 8. The germline V gene encodes CDR1 SGDLS and CDR2 YYNGEE. The CDR3 has 18 residues. The CDR3 DNA sequence: TGTGCCAGCAGCGTAGGTCCTAGCGGGGGCCTTTACACCGGGGAGCTGTTTTTT. Residues: CASSVGPSGGLYTGELFF.

The chain has TRBV11-2 and TRBJ1-3, with a weak D call TRBD1 (5 bases). The CDR3 has 15 amino acids. The V gene lost 1 base and the J gene lost 4 bases, with 11 bases spanning the gap. Germline assignment: CDR1 SGHAT and CDR2 FQNNGV. The CDR3 region is CASSLGVRAGNTIYF. The CDR3 DNA reads TGTGCCAGCAGCTTAGGGGTCAGGGCCGGAAACACCATATATTTT.

The chain recombines TRBV27 with TRBJ2-3; 8 bases map to TRBD1. V was pared by 5 bases and J by 0 bases, with 1 base of the junction left unmatched. Germline V CDR1 and CDR2: MNHEY, SMNVEV (reference sequence). The CDR3 is 14 residues long. In DNA, the CDR3 is TGTGCCAGCAGTGGACAGGGAAGCACAGATACGCAGTATTTT. Protein product: CASSGQGSTDTQYF.

This sequence joins TRBV15 and TRBJ1-4; 7 bases line up with TRBD1. Germline V lookup: CDR1 LNHNV, CDR2 YYDKDF (reference sequence). The length of the CDR3 is 16 residues. V dropped 3 bases and J dropped 4; count of bases not matched to a gene: 8. As DNA, the CDR3 is TGTGCCACCAGCAGGGGAGGACAGGCCCTTAATGAAAAACTGTTTTTT. Its protein product is CATSRGGQALNEKLFF.

The V gene is TRBV10-3, the J gene TRBJ1-5, with D perhaps TRBD1 (5 bases). The CDR3 spans 15 residues. The germline V and J ends were trimmed by 3 bases and 5 bases, with 14 bases remaining between them. The germline gives CDR1 ENHRY, CDR2 SYGVKD. Here the CDR3 reads CAISDGGVLYQPQHF. The CDR3 coding sequence is TGTGCCATCAGTGATGGGGGGGTATTGTATCAGCCCCAGCATTTT.

The V gene is TRBV7-6, the J gene TRBJ2-5; 8 nucleotides agree with TRBD1. The ends lost 5 bases at V and 3 bases at J; junction bases unmatched: 5. This CDR3 comprises 14 residues. Germline V gene sequence: CDR1 SGHVS, CDR2 FNYEAQ. The CDR3 bases are TGTGCCAGCAGCCCTCTGGACAGGGAAGAGACCCAGTACTTC. Translation gives CASSPLDREETQYF.

This chain connects TRBV2 to TRBJ1-6; the D gene is possibly TRBD1 (5 bases). V dropped 2 bases and J dropped 10 bases, with 15 bases sitting between them. This CDR3 is 15 amino acids long. Germline CDR1 and CDR2: SNHLY and FYNNEI. CDR3 in amino acids: CASSETALGGSPLHF. The CDR3 DNA sequence: TGTGCCAGCAGTGAAACAGCCTTGGGGGGGTCACCCCTCCACTTT.

This rearrangement joins TRBV19 to TRBJ1-5; D is possibly TRBD1 (5 bases). V was trimmed by 3 bases and J by 5 bases, leaving 17 bases between them. Germline V gene sequence: CDR1 LNHDA, CDR2 SQIVND (reference sequence). The CDR3 is made up of 16 amino acids. For the CDR3, the DNA is TGTGCCAGTAGTATTCGGGGCAGGGTGCGATATCAGCCCCAGCATTTT. Translating it yields CASSIRGRVRYQPQHF.

J is TRBJ2-2 and V is TRBV7-9; D is possibly TRBD1 or TRBD2 (5 bases each). This CDR3 contains 15 residues. Germline V gives CDR1 SEHNR, CDR2 FQNEAQ (reference sequence). The V end lost 10 bases, the J end lost 1 base, and 16 bases lay between the germline ends. The CDR3 DNA sequence: TGTGCCACTCCGGGACCGGGGATGAACACCGGGGAGCTGTTTTTT. Amino acids: CATPGPGMNTGELFF.